The clone carrying this T cell receptor (beta chain) is a singleton in its sample. Its antigen is not known. This CDR3 comprises 15 residues. CDR1 SNHLY and CDR2 FYNNEI come from the germline V gene. V dropped 6 bases and J dropped 2; count of bases not matched to a gene: 6. These data come from a study of OX40 agonist ivuxolimab in advanced cancers. Clones were sequenced by immunoSEQ multiplex PCR, and TCRdb holds only the in-frame ones, with some missing. This table holds roughly 65,000 clones, 87% found once. Whole-study results and caveats: CD8+ T cells showed, on average, more clonal expansion than CD4+ cells.

Material: CD4+ or CD8+ T cells sorted from blood, obtained in a trial of the OX40 agonist ivuxolimab. The TCR originated in an adult with an advanced solid tumor such as melanoma, head and neck, liver or kidney cancer. The V call is TRBV2, the J call TRBJ1-1, with 10 bases matching TRBD1. The CDR3 here is CASRRDRGSNTEAFF. The CDR3 nucleotides are TGTGCCAGCAGAAGGGACAGGGGCTCCAACACTGAAGCTTTCTTT.